One sample yielded the 22 T cell receptor beta chains listed below, sequenced in a study of spatial heterogeneity in lung cancer (dated by TCRdb to between 2019 and 2020). This sample's time point label indicates: sample taken at primary tumor resection. The library was prepared using 5' RACE. The data were produced on a NextSeq 500. TCRdb applied fastp at Q25 and MiXCR to the public reads, then kept only in-frame beta chains. CDR3 protein sequences are deduplicated, and each keeps its most common genes and DNA. The sample contains approximately 2,800 distinct CDR3 sequences, around 4.2% of them found a single time. The leading ten clones occupy roughly a sixth of the sample. Their cognate antigens are unknown. Study-level results and caveats: A correlation was observed between the number of expanded intratumoral alpha and beta TCRs and the tumor nonsynonymous mutation count.

The sequencing used lung tumor tissue, collected at surgery. These TCRs come from a female donor with early-stage non-small cell lung cancer.

V usage is TRBV5-1 and J usage is TRBJ2-5; 8 nucleotides match TRBD2. This CDR3 is built from 14 residues. With V trimmed by 5 bases and J by 5 bases, 8 bases remained unmatched. Per the germline V gene, CDR1 is SGHRS and CDR2 is YFSETQ. The CDR3 DNA reads as TGCGCCAGCAGGGCGCCGGGGGGGCCCGAGACCCAGTACTTC. Translation gives CASRAPGGPETQYF.

This clonotype occurred many times. This may be a read error, as it is one base from a much larger clone. V is TRBV20-1 and J is TRBJ1-6; D gene uncertain. The length of the CDR3 is 12 residues. V lost 5 bases, J lost 11 bases, and 13 bases lay in between. CDR1 and CDR2 (germline): DFQATT, SNEGSKA (reference sequence). CDR3 loop: CSASAGGAPLHF. As DNA, the CDR3 is TGCAGTGCTTCTGCGGGCGGTGCACCCCTCCACTTT.

This clonotype is categorized as medium-sized. The rearrangement links TRBV28 to TRBJ1-6, with D possibly TRBD1 on 6 matching bases. From germline, CDR1 is MDHEN and CDR2 SYDVKM. V lost 6 bases and J lost 5, with 11 bases in between. The CDR3 has 14 residues. CDR3 amino acids: CASSPGQHNSPLHF. The CDR3 DNA reads TGTGCCAGCAGCCCAGGACAGCATAATTCACCCCTCCACTTT.

By share, this clonotype ranks as medium-sized. The genes are TRBV20-1 and TRBJ2-3, with 7 bases aligning to TRBD2. The CDR3 sequence is 15 residues long. V shed 6 bases, J shed 4 bases, and the junction held 13 bases outside the gene matches. The germline V gene has CDR1 DFQATT and CDR2 SNEGSKA (reference sequence). CDR3 nucleotides: TGCAGTGCCAAGGCCCCCCAGGGAGGGGCAGATACGCAGTATTTT. This codes for CSAKAPQGGADTQYF.

Concerning this clonotype: A read error may account for a junction end that differs from germline. The chain carries TRBV4-1 and TRBJ1-2, with no clear D. From germline, CDR1 is MGHRA and CDR2 YSYEKL. This CDR3 is built from 16 residues. The CDR3 spells CASSQVLPRKDYGDTF. The CDR3 nucleotides read TGCGCCAGCAGCCAAGTGCTCCCACGAAAAGACTATGGCGACACCTTC.

This clonotype is judged medium-sized. A read error is possible here, since a much larger clone lies one base away. The J gene is TRBJ1-1, the V gene TRBV30; possibly TRBD1 for D (6 bases). V was shortened by 1 base and J by 5 bases, with 11 bases between the two germline ends. The CDR3 has 13 residues. The germline gives CDR1 GTSNPN, CDR2 SVGIG (reference sequence). CDR3 amino acids: CAWSGGGATEAFF. The CDR3 DNA reads as TGTGCCTGGAGTGGTGGGGGGGCAACTGAAGCTTTCTTT.

By share, this clonotype ranks as medium-sized. This chain connects TRBV7-2 to TRBJ2-7, with TRBD2 identical over 8 bases. Germline V CDR1 and CDR2: SGHTA, FQGNSA. CDR3 length equals 16 residues. Trimming removed 4 bases from V and 0 bases from J; junction bases left unmatched: 8. For the CDR3, the DNA is TGTGCCAGCAGCTCGAGCACGGGGGGGAGCTCCTACGAGCAGTACTTC. It yields the protein CASSSSTGGSSYEQYF.

By share, this clonotype counts as medium-sized. CDR3 nucleotides: TGTGCCTGGGAGAAGGACTATGGCTACACCTTC. It yields the protein CAWEKDYGYTF. The rearrangement links TRBV30 to TRBJ1-2; no firm D call. The germline V gene has CDR1 GTSNPN and CDR2 SVGIG (reference sequence). The V and J ends lost 5 bases and 3 bases respectively, with 7 bases between them. The CDR3 spans 11 residues.

This clonotype is classed as large. This chain links TRBV30 with TRBJ1-1, with D possibly being TRBD1 (5 bases). Germline CDR1 reads GTSNPN; CDR2 reads SVGIG (reference sequence). The CDR3 is made up of 13 amino acids. The ends were cut back, 5 bases at V and 5 bases at J, with 15 bases in the middle. The CDR3 reads CAWAQGGWTEAFF. CDR3 sequence (DNA): TGTGCCTGGGCGCAGGGAGGATGGACTGAAGCTTTCTTT.

Ten or more counts support this clonotype. This clone may be a read error of a much larger clone one base away. The chain is built from TRBV12-3 or TRBV12-4 and TRBJ1-2; D gene uncertain. The ends were cut back, 5 bases at V and 8 bases at J, with 15 bases in the middle. This CDR3 has 13 residues. This CDR3 reads CASSPPARVGYTF. Here the CDR3 DNA reads TGTGCCAGCAGTCCCCCGGCCCGCGTGGGCTACACCTTC.

Judged by abundance, this clonotype is medium-sized. The chain combines TRBV6-1 with TRBJ2-1; 7 positions agree with TRBD1. This CDR3 comprises 14 residues. Trimming at V came to 4 bases and at J to 4 bases, leaving 4 bases not matched to a gene. Germline CDR1 is MNHNS and CDR2 is SASEGT. CDR3 region: CASSGGTVYNEQFF. Written as DNA, the CDR3 is TGTGCCAGCAGTGGAGGGACAGTTTACAATGAGCAGTTCTTC.

This clonotype was recorded at least ten times. V gene TRBV12-3 or TRBV12-4 combines with J gene TRBJ2-2, with D possibly TRBD2 on 5 matching bases. Trimming removed 4 bases from V and 1 base from J, with 7 bases in between. The CDR3 sequence is 14 residues long. The chain's CDR3 is CASSSEVNTGELFF. CDR3 bases: TGTGCCAGCAGTTCGGAGGTGAACACCGGGGAGCTGTTTTTT.

By share, this clonotype counts as medium-sized (0.01 to 0.1%). CDR3 coding DNA: TGCGCCAGCAGCTTGGAGGGCTATGGCTACACCTTC. Translated: CASSLEGYGYTF. The chain couples TRBV5-1 to TRBJ1-2; D is uncertain. The germline V gene encodes CDR1 SGHRS and CDR2 YFSETQ. The CDR3 has 12 residues. V lost 0 bases to trimming and J lost 4 bases, with 4 bases between them.

This clonotype was seen many times. In nucleotides, the CDR3 is TGTGCCTGGAACCTAGGGGTAATCGACTATGGCTACACCTTC. Translated: CAWNLGVIDYGYTF. V is TRBV30 and J is TRBJ1-2; D possibly corresponds to TRBD1 (5 bases). Germline V gene sequence: CDR1 GTSNPN, CDR2 SVGIG (reference sequence). V was pared by 4 bases and J by 3 bases, with 15 bases between. CDR3 length: 14 residues.

This clonotype is deemed large. The chain carries TRBV4-3 and TRBJ1-2, with D possibly TRBD1 on 5 matching bases. Germline lookup yields CDR1 LGHNA and CDR2 YSLEER. The CDR3 is 17 residues long. Trimming removed 0 bases from V and 0 bases from J, with 14 bases in between. CDR3 DNA: TGCGCCAGCAGCCAAGATCGGGCGGGGCAGGCTAACTATGGCTACACCTTC. Its protein product is CASSQDRAGQANYGYTF.

By sample fraction, this clonotype is medium-sized. This chain joins TRBV27 and TRBJ2-7, with D maybe TRBD2 (5 bases). V shed 4 bases and J shed 2 bases, with 15 bases lying between them. The CDR3 contains 15 residues. In germline, CDR1 is MNHEY, CDR2 SMNVEV (reference sequence). As DNA, the CDR3 is TGTGCCAGCAGTTCGAGACGGGGTACCGCCTACGAGCAGTACTTC. It encodes CASSSRRGTAYEQYF.

This clonotype was recorded at least ten times. The chain couples TRBV5-6 to TRBJ2-7, with TRBD1 matching 7 bases. CDR3 length: 14 amino acids. Germline V lookup: CDR1 SGHDT, CDR2 YYEEEE. After removal of 2 bases from V and 4 bases from J, the junction contained 6 bases not matched to a gene. The CDR3 region has the DNA TGTGCCAGCAGCTTCTCACAGGGGATATACGAGCAGTACTTC. This encodes CASSFSQGIYEQYF.

By frequency in the sample, this clonotype is medium-sized. The chain has TRBV7-2 and TRBJ1-2; unclear D gene. Trimming cost V 1 base and J 13 bases, with 13 bases left between them. This CDR3 contains 12 residues. The germline CDR1 and CDR2 sequences are SGHTA and FQGNSA. The CDR3, as DNA: TGTGCCAGCAGCTTAGGGCCCCTCGGTTTCACCTTC. It is translated as CASSLGPLGFTF.

Sample share makes this clonotype medium-sized. The chain carries TRBV12-3 or TRBV12-4 and TRBJ1-1; perhaps TRBD1 as D (6 bases). The CDR3 extends over 13 amino acids. Between the trimmed V and J ends, which lost 7 bases and 3 bases, there was a span of 12 bases. The CDR3 reads CASNDDRHTEAFF. In nucleotides, the CDR3 is TGTGCCAGCAACGACGACAGGCACACTGAAGCTTTCTTT.

This clonotype is termed medium-sized. The chain carries TRBV11-3 and TRBJ1-1; no clear D gene. The CDR3 has 15 amino acids. Between the trimmed V and J ends, which lost 3 bases and 7 bases, there was a span of 18 bases. Germline loops: CDR1 SGHNT, CDR2 YENEEA. CDR3 loop: CASSFPRLKSYEAFF. CDR3 nucleotides: TGTGCCAGCAGCTTCCCTCGTCTTAAGAGCTATGAAGCTTTCTTT.

In this sample, this clonotype is medium-sized. Relative to the germline gene, one junction end is altered; a read error may explain this. J is TRBJ2-2 and V is TRBV20-1; D is ambiguous. Germline CDR1 DFQATT, CDR2 SNEGSKA (reference sequence). This CDR3 is 13 amino acids long. The CDR3: CSASETNAGELFF. The DNA of the CDR3 is TGCAGTGCTAGCGAGACGAACGCCGGGGAGCTGTTTTTT.

This clonotype qualifies as large. This rearrangement joins TRBV23-1 to TRBJ1-6; D is unresolved. TRBV23-1 is classed as an ORF, of uncertain function. The V end was cut by 5 bases, the J end by 0 bases, with 14 bases between. The CDR3 sequence is 17 residues long. CDR3 DNA: TGCGCCAGCAGTGTGGACGGGAAGAGCTCCTATAATTCACCCCTCCACTTT. Protein product: CASSVDGKSSYNSPLHF.